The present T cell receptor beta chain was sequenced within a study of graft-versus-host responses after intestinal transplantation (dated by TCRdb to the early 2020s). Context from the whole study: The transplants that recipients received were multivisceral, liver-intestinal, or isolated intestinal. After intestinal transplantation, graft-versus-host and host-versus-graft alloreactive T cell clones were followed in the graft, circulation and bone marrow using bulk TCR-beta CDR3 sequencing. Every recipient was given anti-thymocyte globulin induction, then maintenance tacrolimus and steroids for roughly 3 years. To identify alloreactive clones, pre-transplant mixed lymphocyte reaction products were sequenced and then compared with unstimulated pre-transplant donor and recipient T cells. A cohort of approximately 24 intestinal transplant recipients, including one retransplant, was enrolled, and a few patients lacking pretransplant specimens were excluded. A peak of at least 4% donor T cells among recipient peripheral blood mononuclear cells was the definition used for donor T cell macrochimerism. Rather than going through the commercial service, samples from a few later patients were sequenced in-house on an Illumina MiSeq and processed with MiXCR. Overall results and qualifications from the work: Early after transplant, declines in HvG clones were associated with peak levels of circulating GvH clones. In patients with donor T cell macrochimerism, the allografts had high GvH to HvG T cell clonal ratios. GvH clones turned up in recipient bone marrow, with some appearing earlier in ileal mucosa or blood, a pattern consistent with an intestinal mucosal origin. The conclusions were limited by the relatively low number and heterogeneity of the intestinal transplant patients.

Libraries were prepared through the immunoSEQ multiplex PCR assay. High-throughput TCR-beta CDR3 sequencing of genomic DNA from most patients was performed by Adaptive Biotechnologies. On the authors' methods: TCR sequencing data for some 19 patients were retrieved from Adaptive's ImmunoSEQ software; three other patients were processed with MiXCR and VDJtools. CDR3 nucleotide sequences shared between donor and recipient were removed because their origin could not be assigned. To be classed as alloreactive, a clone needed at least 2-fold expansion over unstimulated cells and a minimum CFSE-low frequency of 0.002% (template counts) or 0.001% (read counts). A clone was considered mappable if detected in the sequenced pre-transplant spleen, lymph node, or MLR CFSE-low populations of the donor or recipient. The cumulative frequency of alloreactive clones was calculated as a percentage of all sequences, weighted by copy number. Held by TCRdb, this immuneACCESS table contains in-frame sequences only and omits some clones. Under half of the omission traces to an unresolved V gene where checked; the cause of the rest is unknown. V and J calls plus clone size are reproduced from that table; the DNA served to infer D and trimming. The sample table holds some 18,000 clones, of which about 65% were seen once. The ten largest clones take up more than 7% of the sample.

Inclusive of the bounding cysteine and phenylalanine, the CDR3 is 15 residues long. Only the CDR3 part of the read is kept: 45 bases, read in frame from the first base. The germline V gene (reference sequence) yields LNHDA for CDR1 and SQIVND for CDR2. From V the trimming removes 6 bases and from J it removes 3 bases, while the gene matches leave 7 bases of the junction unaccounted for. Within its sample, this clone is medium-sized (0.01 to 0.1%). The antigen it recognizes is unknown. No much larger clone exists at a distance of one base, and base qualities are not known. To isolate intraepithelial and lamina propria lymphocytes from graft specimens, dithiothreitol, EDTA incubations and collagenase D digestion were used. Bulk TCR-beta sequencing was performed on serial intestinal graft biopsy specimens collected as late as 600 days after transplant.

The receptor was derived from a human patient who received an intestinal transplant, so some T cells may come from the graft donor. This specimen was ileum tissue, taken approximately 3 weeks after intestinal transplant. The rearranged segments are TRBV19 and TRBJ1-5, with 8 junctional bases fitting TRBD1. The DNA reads TGTGCCAGTAGCGACGGGACAGGCTTCAATCAGCCCCAGCATTTT. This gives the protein CASSDGTGFNQPQHF.